What follows describes a single T cell receptor beta chain. What it recognizes is unknown. The germline gives CDR1 LNHDA, CDR2 SQIVND (reference sequence). V was pared by 5 bases and J by 5 bases, with 6 bases between. The CDR3 sequence is 11 residues long. TCRdb's copy holds only in-frame clones and misses some; the assay was immunoSEQ multiplex PCR. This sample has 200,000 or so clones, with roughly 93% found just once. This sample is part of a study of T cell responses to AZD1222 COVID-19 vaccine. Study conclusions and caveats: Clonal diversity was possibly underestimated, and the donors were mostly white British, with more females. The study found Spike-specific TCR breadth and depth rose after two AZD1222 doses. Distributed over spike, vaccine-associated CD4 TCRs predominated at 160-218 and 743-854. Reports say nearly half of spike-specific TCRs go after unmutated variant regions.

The specimen was peripheral blood, collected on day 0 of AZD1222 vaccination. The source of this sequence is an adult in good health. V gene TRBV19 combines with J gene TRBJ1-2; D ambiguous. CDR3 in DNA: TGTGCCAGTAGTTTGGGTTATGGCTACACCTTC. This encodes CASSLGYGYTF.